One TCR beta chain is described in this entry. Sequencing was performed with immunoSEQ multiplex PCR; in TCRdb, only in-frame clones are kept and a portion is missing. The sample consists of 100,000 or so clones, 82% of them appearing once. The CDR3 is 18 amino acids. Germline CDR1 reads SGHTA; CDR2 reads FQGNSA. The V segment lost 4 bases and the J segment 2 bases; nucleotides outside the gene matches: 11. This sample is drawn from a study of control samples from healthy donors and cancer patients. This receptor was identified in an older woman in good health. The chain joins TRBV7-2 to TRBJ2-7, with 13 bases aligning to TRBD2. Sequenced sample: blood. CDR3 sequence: CASSYQTTSGRLTYEQYF. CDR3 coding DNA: TGTGCCAGCAGCTACCAGACGACTAGCGGGAGGTTGACCTACGAGCAGTACTTC. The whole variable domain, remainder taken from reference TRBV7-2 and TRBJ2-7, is GAGVSQSPSNKVTEKGKDVELRCDPISGHTALYWYRQSLGQGLEFLIYFQGNSAPDKSGLPSDRFSAERTGGSVSTLTIQRTQQEDSAVYLCASSYQTTSGRLTYEQYFGPGTRLTVT.